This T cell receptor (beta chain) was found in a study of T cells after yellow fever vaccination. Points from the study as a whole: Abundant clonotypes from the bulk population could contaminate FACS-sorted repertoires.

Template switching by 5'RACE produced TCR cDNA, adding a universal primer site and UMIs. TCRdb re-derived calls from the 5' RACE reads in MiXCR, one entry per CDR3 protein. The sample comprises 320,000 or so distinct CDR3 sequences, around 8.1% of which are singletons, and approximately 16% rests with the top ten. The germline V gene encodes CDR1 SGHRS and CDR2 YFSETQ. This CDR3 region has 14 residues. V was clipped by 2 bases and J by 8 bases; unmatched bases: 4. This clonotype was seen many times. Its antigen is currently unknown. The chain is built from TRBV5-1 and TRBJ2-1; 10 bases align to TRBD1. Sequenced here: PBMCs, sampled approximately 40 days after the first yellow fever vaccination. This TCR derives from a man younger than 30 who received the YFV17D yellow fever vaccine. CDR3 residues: CASSFGQGEDEQFF. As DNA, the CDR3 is TGCGCCAGCAGCTTCGGACAGGGGGAGGATGAGCAGTTCTTC.